The sample holds one count of the clone carrying this T cell receptor (beta chain). This sample stems from a study of CD8+ T cells in alopecia areata. Indicated treatment: oral pan-JAK inhibitor, 5-10 mg twice daily. Patients with alopecia areata provided lesional scalp punch biopsies as well as peripheral blood. CDR3 size: 12 residues. The V end lost 2 bases, the J end lost 3 bases, and 8 bases lay between the germline ends. CDR1 is GTSNPN, CDR2 SVGIG, per germline (reference sequence). Extracted RNA was reverse transcribed, and the resulting cDNA served as sequencing template. The method was immunoSEQ multiplex PCR; TCRdb's version includes in-frame clones alone and lacks a portion of them. The sample lists 160,000 or so clones, about 71% occurring once.

The V call is TRBV30, the J call TRBJ2-7; no reliable D call. Sample: CD4+ T cells sorted from blood, taken at week 4, from a patient treated with tofacitinib. This receptor was taken from a human donor with alopecia areata. The CDR3: CAWSSPRYEQYF. CDR3 nucleotide sequence: TGTGCCTGGAGTTCCCCACGCTACGAGCAGTACTTC.